This T cell receptor beta chain was recovered during a study of shared clonotypes between healthy human individuals (TCRdb year 2020). About the study as a whole: Three men and a couple of women, aged 18 to 49 years, made up the cohort. For each donor, CD4 naive and CD4 memory were each run on three plates, CD8 naive on two plates, and CD8 memory on one plate. Different laboratories and diverse techniques were used to prepare libraries and sequence TCR repertoires, to increase sequencing depth and limit assay-specific biases. To estimate repertoire size and how much clonotypes are shared between individuals, the study performed deep sequencing of blood TCR repertoires from roughly five healthy adults. Per donor, leukapheresis produced somewhere between about 0.94 and 9 billion PBMCs. The full study reports these points: Sampling was restricted to blood, and TCR repertoires in tissues likely differ from the TCR repertoires found in blood. Compared with non-shared clonotypes, clonotypes shared by all four sorted-subset donors had higher generation probabilities. Larger estimated clonotype richness was generally found for naive subsets than for memory subsets. The small number of donors limited the genetic and exposure-history diversity represented. Pairwise subsampling indicated that sequencing depth was expected to affect the degree of clonotype sharing among donors. Incomplete sequencing was indicated by rarefaction of sorted-subset datasets, despite the large sequencing depth. Sharing across a few donors was observed for approximately 5% of naive CD4, about 4% of naive CD8, about 2.5% of memory CD4, and around 0.4% of memory CD8 clonotypes.

Using the deep immunoSEQ assay, TCR CDR3 regions were amplified from genomic DNA by multiplex PCR. Genomic DNA extracted from each cell subset was distributed evenly over all wells of several immunoSEQ 96-well plates, and each plate served as one replicate. For sorted subsets, about 0.2 ug genomic DNA, equal to some 28,000 T cell genomes, was loaded into each replicate PCR. Purified libraries were measured with a Qubit 3.0 fluorometer, size-checked on a Bioanalyzer 2100, and measured again with the KAPA Library Quantification kit. Every immunoSEQ 96-well plate was sequenced on a dedicated single-read 150-cycle Illumina NextSeq 550 flow cell. Under the source paper's analysis protocol: Because only junctional sequences without quality scores were contained in the immunoSEQ output, filtering matching that applied to full-length reads could not be performed. Sequences were annotated with PyIR, a Python wrapper for IgBLAST v1.9, and V/J genes and CDR3 were assigned using IMGT germline references. Reads were filtered out if the reads had weak V/J assignments (E-value above 1e-6), no CDR3, stop codons, out-of-frame junctions, or ambiguous translated residues. V3J clonotypes were defined as sequences sharing an identical inferred V gene, J gene, and CDR3 amino acid sequence. Percentage overlap between repertoires was calculated by dividing the number of shared unique clonotypes by the size of the smaller repertoire. Three approaches were used to assess repertoire richness: RTK rarefaction, the Chao1 estimator, and Recon v2.1 estimates of unobserved clonotypes. Generation probabilities were computed with OLGA for all TCRbeta clonotypes obtained by the gDNA method from a handful of donors. TCRdb carries this immuneACCESS record with in-frame sequences only. Its versions omit some clonotypes, under half of them owing to an unresolved V gene in the studies checked, with the rest unexplained. V, J and clone size are taken as reported in that table, and D and trimming were inferred from the DNA itself. Recorded for this sample are some 600,000 clones; roughly 95% of them occurred a single time. The ten largest clones capture less than 0.13% of the sample.

Remarks on this clone: Its antigen is not yet known. It has no much larger one-base neighbor in the sample; base qualities were not kept. Additional DNA sequences in this sample encode the identical CDR3.

CD8 naive samples consisted of CD45RO-negative cells that were positively selected for CCR7, yielding a CD45RA+CCR7+ population without TemRA cells. Healthy HIV-negative adults with no recently reported acute infections or vaccinations were included as donors. Every donor was a Caucasian adult living in Nashville, Tennessee, USA. After blood collection by leukapheresis, PBMCs were isolated using Ficoll-Histopaque density gradient centrifugation and then cryopreserved in the vapor phase of liquid nitrogen. Purity and quantity of every magnetically sorted T cell population were checked by analytical flow cytometry. From each sorted fraction, genomic DNA was isolated and quantified by UV absorbance on a Nanodrop 2000c. V gives up 5 bases and J gives up 1 base, and the segment between their germline ends measures 12 bases. CDR1 and CDR2 are drawn from the germline V gene (reference sequence): SGHNT, YYREEE. Including the terminal cysteine and phenylalanine, the CDR3 comprises 14 residues. Only the CDR3 part of the read is kept: 42 bases, read in frame from the first base.

The V and J segments used are TRBV5-4 and TRBJ1-1; TRBD1 is perhaps the D gene, given 5 matching bases. Sequenced input: naive CD8+ T cells sorted from blood. The sample's cell subset or site label, decoded: CD45RA+CCR7+. The sequence was obtained from a woman in her twenties or thirties in good health. The nucleotide sequence is TGTGCCAGCAGTCTCTGGGGGGGGAACACTGAAGCTTTCTTT. This gives the protein CASSLWGGNTEAFF.